The rows below give T cell receptor beta chains drawn from one sample of a study of long-term antiretroviral therapy in people with HIV. Some clones are missing from TCRdb's copy, which holds only in-frame ones; the method was immunoSEQ multiplex PCR. The sample records roughly 28,000 clones, approximately 95% being singletons. The material was unsorted PBMCs, obtained 5.3 years after starting antiretroviral therapy. These receptors originate from a man aged 25 to 40 with HIV. Each CDR3 is given with its conserved first and last residue. A D gene is named only where the DNA matches it firmly. Clone size, where shown, is once, few, many, or a class for clones that have expanded.

size	D	V	J	CDR3	DNA
once	.	TRBV18	TRBJ2-5	CASSLGSDETQYF	TGTGCCAGCTCACTTGGTAGCGATGAGACCCAGTACTTC
.	TRBD2	TRBV7-8	TRBJ2-5	CASSPGLGRETQYF	TGTGCCAGCAGCCCCGGACTAGGGAGAGAGACCCAGTACTTC
.	.	TRBV14	TRBJ2-7	CASSRTAGGIEQYF	TGTGCCAGCAGCCGGACGGCAGGAGGTATCGAGCAGTACTTC
.	.	TRBV27	TRBJ1-5	CASSLKRGLNQPQHF	TGTGCCAGCAGTTTAAAGAGGGGTCTCAATCAGCCCCAGCATTTT
.	TRBD1	TRBV9	TRBJ1-2	CASSEGQGNSYGYTF	TGTGCCAGCAGCGAGGGACAGGGGAATTCCTATGGCTACACCTTC
once	.	TRBV5-1	TRBJ1-1	CASSFGGRVGAFF	TGCGCCAGCAGCTTTGGGGGGCGTGTCGGAGCTTTCTTT
.	TRBD2	TRBV4-2	TRBJ2-1	CASSHMGLAGDEQFF	TGTGCCAGCAGCCACATGGGACTAGCGGGAGATGAGCAGTTCTTC
.	TRBD1	TRBV28	TRBJ1-5	CASRRQGSNQPQHF	TGTGCCAGCAGGCGACAGGGTAGCAATCAGCCCCAGCATTTT
.	.	TRBV6-1	TRBJ2-7	CASSESYEQYF	TGTGCCAGCAGTGAATCCTACGAGCAGTACTTC
.	TRBD2	TRBV7-9	TRBJ2-1	CASSLASSGRARHEQFF	TGTGCCAGCAGCTTAGCGTCCAGCGGGAGGGCCCGTCATGAGCAGTTCTTC
.	TRBD2	TRBV4-1	TRBJ2-6	CASSQVGEGSGANVLTF	TGCGCCAGCAGCCAAGTTGGGGAGGGGTCTGGGGCCAACGTCCTGACTTTC
.	.	TRBV19	TRBJ1-2	CASRLSARTPNYGYTF	TGTGCCAGTAGATTGTCTGCCCGGACACCTAACTATGGCTACACCTTC
large	.	TRBV7-6	TRBJ2-3	CASSLAVGELTDTQYF	TGTGCCAGCAGCTTAGCAGTTGGGGAGTTAACAGATACGCAGTATTTT
once	.	TRBV5-1	TRBJ2-2	CASSSEFVGELFF	TGCGCCAGCAGCTCGGAGTTTGTCGGGGAGCTGTTTTTT